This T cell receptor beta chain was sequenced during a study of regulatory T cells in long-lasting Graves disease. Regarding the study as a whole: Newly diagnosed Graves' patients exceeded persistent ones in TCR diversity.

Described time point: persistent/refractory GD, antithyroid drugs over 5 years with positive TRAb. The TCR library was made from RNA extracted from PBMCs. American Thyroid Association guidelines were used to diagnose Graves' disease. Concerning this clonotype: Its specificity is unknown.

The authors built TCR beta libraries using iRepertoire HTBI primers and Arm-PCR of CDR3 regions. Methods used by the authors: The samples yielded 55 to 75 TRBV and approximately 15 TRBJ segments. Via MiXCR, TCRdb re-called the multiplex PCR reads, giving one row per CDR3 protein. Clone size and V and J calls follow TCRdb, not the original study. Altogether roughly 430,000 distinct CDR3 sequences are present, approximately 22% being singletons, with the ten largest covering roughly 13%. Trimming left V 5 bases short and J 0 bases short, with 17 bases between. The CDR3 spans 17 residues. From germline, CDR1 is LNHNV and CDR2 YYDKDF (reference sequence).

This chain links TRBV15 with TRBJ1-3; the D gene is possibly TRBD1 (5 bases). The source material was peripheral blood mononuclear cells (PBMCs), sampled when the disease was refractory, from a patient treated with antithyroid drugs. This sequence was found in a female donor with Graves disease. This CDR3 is CATSEGQGTFSGNTIYF. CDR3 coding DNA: TGTGCCACCAGCGAGGGCCAGGGCACCTTCTCTGGAAACACCATATATTTT.